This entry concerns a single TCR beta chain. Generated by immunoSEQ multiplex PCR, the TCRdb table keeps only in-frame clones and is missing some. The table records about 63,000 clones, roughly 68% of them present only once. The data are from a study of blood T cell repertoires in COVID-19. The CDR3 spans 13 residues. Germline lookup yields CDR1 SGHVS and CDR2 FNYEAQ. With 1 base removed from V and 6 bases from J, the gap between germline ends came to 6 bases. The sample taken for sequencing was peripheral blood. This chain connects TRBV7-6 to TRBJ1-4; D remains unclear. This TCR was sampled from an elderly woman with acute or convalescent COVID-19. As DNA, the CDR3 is TGTGCCAGCAGCTTAGACATCGATGAAAAACTGTTTTTT. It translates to CASSLDIDEKLFF. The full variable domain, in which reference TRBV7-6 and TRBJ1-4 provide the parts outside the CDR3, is GAGVSQSPRYKVTKRGQDVALRCDPISGHVSLYWYRQALGQGPEFLTYFNYEAQQDKSGLPNDRFSAERPEGSISTLTIQRTEQRDSAMYRCASSLDIDEKLFFGSGTQLSVL.